Below, 16 T cell receptor beta chains from the same sample are listed, as sequenced in a study of graft-versus-host responses after intestinal transplantation. Profiling relied on immunoSEQ multiplex PCR, and the TCRdb table lists in-frame clones only, not all of them. The sample consists of about 15,000 clones, 30% to 40% of them appearing once. Specimen: alloreactive CD4+ T cells from a mixed lymphocyte reaction culture, collected before intestinal transplant. Regarding subset: CFSE-low proliferating T cells sorted from roughly six-day pre-transplant mixed lymphocyte reaction (GvH or HvG direction). All receptors come from a human patient who received an intestinal transplant.

The chain is built from TRBV7-3 and TRBJ2-2; the match to TRBD1 covers 8 bases. The CDR3 runs 16 residues. CDR1 is SGHTA and CDR2 is FQGTGA in the germline V gene. The ends lost 5 bases at V and 0 bases at J; junction bases unmatched: 5. As DNA, the CDR3 is TGTGCCAGCAGCCAGGACAGGGTAGCGAACACCGGGGAGCTGTTTTTT. It is translated as CASSQDRVANTGELFF.

This rearrangement joins TRBV30 to TRBJ2-3; 7 bases agree with TRBD1. The germline V gene encodes CDR1 GTSNPN and CDR2 SVGIG (reference sequence). The CDR3 contains 16 residues. V lost 2 bases to trimming and J lost 0 bases; unmatched junction nucleotides: 8. The CDR3 DNA follows: TGTGCCTGGAGTCGAGACAGGGTTTATAGCACAGATACGCAGTATTTT. Residues: CAWSRDRVYSTDTQYF.

This clone turned up a few times. This chain joins TRBV6-1 and TRBJ2-2; no firm D call. Germline CDR1 reads MNHNS; CDR2 reads SASEGT. V was trimmed by 0 bases and J by 4 bases, leaving 6 bases between them. CDR3 size: 14 residues. CDR3 DNA sequence: TGTGCCAGCAGTGAAGCGAGGAGCACCGGGGAGCTGTTTTTT. Residues: CASSEARSTGELFF.

This chain uses TRBV6-1 with TRBJ1-5; 8 nucleotides align to TRBD1. CDR3 size: 15 residues. V gave up 7 bases and J gave up 0 bases; unmatched junction bases: 5. Germline V gene sequence: CDR1 MNHNS, CDR2 SASEGT. This CDR3 reads CASKDRAFSNQPQHF. CDR3 sequence (DNA): TGTGCCAGCAAGGACAGGGCGTTTAGCAATCAGCCCCAGCATTTT.

This clone was found a few times. The genes are TRBV7-9 and TRBJ1-5; D gene uncertain. Trimming left V 1 base short and J 0 bases short, with 7 bases between. This CDR3 is 15 amino acids long. In germline, CDR1 is SEHNR, CDR2 FQNEAQ (reference sequence). The CDR3: CASSLGGYSNQPQHF. For the CDR3, the DNA is TGTGCCAGCAGCTTAGGAGGGTATAGCAATCAGCCCCAGCATTTT.

This clone was counted a single time. The chain employs TRBV12-5 and TRBJ2-1; 12 bases agree with TRBD2. The V gene's germline CDR1 is LGHNT and CDR2 FRNRAP. The CDR3 spans 15 residues. Trimming cost V 7 bases and J 8 bases; bases outside gene matches: 9. The CDR3 loop reads CASAEGASGRDEQFF. The DNA for the CDR3 is TGTGCTAGTGCCGAGGGGGCTAGCGGGAGGGATGAGCAGTTCTTC.

The chain combines TRBV4-1 with TRBJ2-3; weak D call: TRBD2 (5 bases). This CDR3 region has 16 residues. CDR1 and CDR2 (germline): MGHRA, YSYEKL. Trimming pared 4 bases from V and 3 bases from J, leaving 17 bases between. The CDR3 loop is CASSPPDWRVTDTQYF. The CDR3 bases are TGCGCCAGCAGCCCCCCGGATTGGCGGGTGACAGATACGCAGTATTTT.

On this clone: This could be a read error, since a much larger clone is one nucleotide away. The chain joins TRBV7-2 to TRBJ1-1; 10 bases are a match to TRBD1. CDR3 length equals 14 residues. Germline V lookup: CDR1 SGHTA, CDR2 FQGNSA. The CDR3 DNA reads TGTGCCAGCAGCGGGGACAGGGGTAGCACTGAAGCTTGCTTT. Its translation is CASSGDRGSTEACF.

The V call is TRBV11-2, the J call TRBJ1-1; 7 positions agree with TRBD1. CDR1 and CDR2 (germline): SGHAT, FQNNGV. This CDR3 is built from 17 residues. V was pared by 1 base and J by 5 bases, with 13 bases of the junction left unmatched. DNA of the CDR3: TGTGCCAGCAGCTTAGGTAGGAGGAGGGGGCGCGGTACTGAAGCTTTCTTT. The encoded protein is CASSLGRRRGRGTEAFF.

Only a few counts were recorded for this clone. The chain employs TRBV5-4 and TRBJ1-1; unclear D gene. In germline, CDR1 is SGHNT, CDR2 YYREEE (reference sequence). This CDR3 contains 14 residues. Trimming took off 0 bases at V and 2 bases at J, with 8 bases between the two ends. For the CDR3, the DNA is TGTGCCAGCAGCTTGGTGTCTGGAAACACTGAAGCTTTCTTT. Its translation: CASSLVSGNTEAFF. Based on the CDR3 plus reference TRBV5-4 and TRBJ1-1, the full variable domain is ETGVTQSPTHLIKTRGQQVTLRCSSQSGHNTVSWYQQALGQGPQFIFQYYREEENGRGNFPPRFSGLQFPNYSSELNVNALELDDSALYLCASSLVSGNTEAFFGQGTRLTVV.

J is TRBJ2-5 and V is TRBV5-1, with TRBD1 matching over 9 bases. Germline values: CDR1 SGHRS, CDR2 YFSETQ. This CDR3 region has 15 residues. V was clipped by 0 bases and J by 6 bases; unmatched bases: 6. The CDR3 nucleotides read TGCGCCAGCAGCTTGGGTCCACAGGGGGCAAAGACCCAGTACTTC. Its translation is CASSLGPQGAKTQYF.

By share of the sample, this clone is medium-sized. The chain is built from TRBV6-6 and TRBJ1-2; a weak D match, TRBD1 (6 bases). V lost 8 bases and J lost 8, with 15 bases in between. Germline loops: CDR1 MNHNY, CDR2 SVGAGI (reference sequence). The CDR3 sequence is 12 residues long. In DNA, the CDR3 is TGTGCCAGCTGCCCTCCAGGGGAGGGCTACACCTTC. It yields the protein CASCPPGEGYTF.

This sequence joins TRBV2 and TRBJ2-7, with TRBD2 matching over 8 bases. The CDR3 totals 15 residues. V dropped 6 bases and J dropped 4; count of bases not matched to a gene: 11. The germline gives CDR1 SNHLY, CDR2 FYNNEI. CDR3 amino acids: CASRGSGSLGYEQYF. In DNA, the CDR3 is TGTGCCAGCAGAGGGAGCGGGAGTTTAGGATACGAGCAGTACTTC.

DNA for the CDR3: TGTGCCAGCAGTGCCAGACTAGCGGGAGGGGGGAATGAGCAGTTCTTC. Translation: CASSARLAGGGNEQFF. The J gene is TRBJ2-1, the V gene TRBV27; 14 bases line up with TRBD2. The length of the CDR3 is 16 residues. Germline CDR1 is MNHEY and CDR2 is SMNVEV (reference sequence). J was trimmed by 7 bases and V by 5 bases; bases with no gene match: 7.

This chain joins TRBV11-1 and TRBJ2-1; perhaps TRBD2 as D (6 bases). This CDR3 contains 15 residues. Germline V gene data show CDR1 as SGHAT and CDR2 as FQDESV (reference sequence). Trimming took off 1 base at V and 2 bases at J, with 9 bases between the two ends. The CDR3 sequence: CASSLGLDAYNEQFF. CDR3 DNA: TGTGCCAGCAGCTTAGGACTAGACGCCTACAATGAGCAGTTCTTC.

The chain carries TRBV28 and TRBJ2-7; 12 nucleotides agree with TRBD2. The CDR3 spans 15 residues. Germline-derived CDR1 and CDR2 are MDHEN and SYDVKM. V shed 5 bases, J shed 5 bases, and the junction held 7 bases outside the gene matches. The CDR3 reads CASSARLAGADEQYF. The CDR3 nucleotides read TGTGCCAGCAGTGCTAGACTAGCGGGAGCTGACGAGCAGTACTTC.